This is a list of T cell receptor beta chains from one sample in a study of T cell responses to AZD1222 COVID-19 vaccine. Clones were read by immunoSEQ multiplex PCR, and TCRdb kept only the in-frame ones, dropping some. The repertoire includes just under 150,000 clones, roughly 86% of them detected once, and 5.1% sits in the top ten. The sequences come from peripheral blood, collected 28 days after the second AZD1222 dose. The receptor source for this set is an adult who received the AZD1222 COVID-19 vaccine. CDR3s include the opening cysteine and the closing phenylalanine or tryptophan. A D gene is named only where the DNA matches it firmly. Clone size is stated in some rows and not others, as once, few, many or a class when expanded.

TRBJ1-2 | . | TRBV30 | . | CAWSEEAGGYTF | TGTGCCTGGAGCGAGGAGGCCGGTGGCTACACCTTC
TRBJ2-6 | few | TRBV4-1 | . | CASSPEGEPGANVLTF | TGCGCCAGCAGCCCTGAGGGCGAGCCTGGGGCCAACGTCCTGACTTTC
TRBJ2-3 | . | TRBV5-8 | TRBD2 | CASSLAGRGEGTDTQYF | TGTGCCAGCAGCTTGGCTGGACGGGGGGAAGGGACAGATACGCAGTATTTT
TRBJ2-3 | once | TRBV7-2 | TRBD2 | CASSSRALAGPDTQYF | TGTGCCAGCAGCTCCCGGGCCTTAGCGGGACCAGATACGCAGTATTTT
TRBJ2-5 | . | TRBV18 | TRBD2 | CASSPERGQTQYF | TGTGCCAGCTCACCAGAGCGGGGGCAGACCCAGTACTTC
TRBJ2-7 | . | TRBV5-4 | TRBD2 | CASSLAGGLEQYF | TGTGCCAGCAGCTTAGCGGGGGGGCTTGAGCAGTACTTC
TRBJ1-2 | . | TRBV10-1 | . | CASSDLRGGTDGYTF | TGCGCCAGCAGTGACCTCCGGGGGGGCACAGATGGCTACACCTTC
TRBJ1-5 | . | TRBV28 | . | CASSYRQPQHF | TGTGCCAGCAGTTATCGTCAGCCCCAGCATTTT
TRBJ1-4 | . | TRBV6-5 | . | CASSLGWGATNEKLFF | TGTGCCAGCAGTTTGGGGTGGGGCGCAACTAATGAAAAACTGTTTTTT
TRBJ2-1 | . | TRBV15 | . | CATSRGLDINEQFF | TGTGCCACCAGCAGAGGACTAGACATAAATGAGCAGTTCTTC
TRBJ1-1 | . | TRBV6-5 | . | CASSYSTIPNTEAFF | TGTGCCAGCAGTTACTCGACTATTCCGAACACTGAAGCTTTCTTT
TRBJ2-7 | . | TRBV2 | TRBD2 | CASSEGGLGFF | TGTGCCAGCAGTGAGGGCGGACTAGGTTTTTTC
TRBJ1-1 | . | TRBV27 | TRBD1 | CATGQTTNTEAFF | TGTGCCACGGGACAGACCACGAACACTGAAGCTTTCTTT
TRBJ2-3 | . | TRBV5-1 | TRBD2 | CASSLVAGGTDTQYF | TGCGCCAGCAGCTTGGTAGCGGGGGGCACAGATACGCAGTATTTT
TRBJ2-7 | . | TRBV5-1 | TRBD1 | CASSSDRGGQQYF | TGCGCCAGCAGCTCCGACAGGGGTGGGCAGCAGTACTTC
TRBJ1-2 | . | TRBV12-3/TRBV12-4 | . | CASSLPADYGYTF | TGTGCCAGCAGTTTACCAGCAGACTATGGCTACACCTTC
TRBJ1-1 | . | TRBV25-1 | . | CASSELKGSGTEAFF | TGTGCCAGCAGTGAATTGAAGGGCTCGGGCACTGAAGCTTTCTTT
TRBJ1-5 | . | TRBV21-1 | . | CASRQGSGYSNQPQHF | TGTGCCAGCAGACAGGGATCGGGATATAGCAATCAGCCCCAGCATTTT
TRBJ2-7 | few | TRBV2 | . | CASRRDSSYEQYF | TGTGCCAGCAGACGAGACAGCTCCTACGAGCAGTACTTC
TRBJ2-7 | once | TRBV4-2 | TRBD2 | CASSRGLAGGREQYF | TGTGCCAGCAGCCGCGGACTAGCGGGAGGTAGGGAGCAGTACTTC
TRBJ1-5 | . | TRBV6-5 | TRBD1 | CASRRDRGGNQPQHF | TGTGCCAGCAGACGAGACAGGGGGGGTAATCAGCCCCAGCATTTT
TRBJ2-3 | . | TRBV9 | TRBD2 | CASTLGRTSGSGPDTQYF | TGTGCCAGCACCCTAGGTAGGACTAGCGGGAGTGGGCCAGATACGCAGTATTTT
TRBJ1-2 | . | TRBV6-6 | . | CASADSDRGYTF | TGTGCCAGCGCGGACAGTGACCGTGGCTACACCTTC
TRBJ1-4 | once | TRBV7-9 | . | CASSLTSNEKLFF | TGTGCCAGCAGCTTGACCTCTAATGAAAAACTGTTTTTT
TRBJ1-1 | once | TRBV11-2 | . | CASSFLQGRAMNTEAFF | TGTGCCAGCAGCTTTTTACAGGGTAGAGCGATGAACACTGAAGCTTTCTTT
TRBJ2-1 | . | TRBV28 | TRBD2 | CASSFFSGGGNEQFF | TGTGCCAGCAGTTTCTTTAGCGGGGGGGGTAATGAGCAGTTCTTC
TRBJ1-1 | once | TRBV5-6 | . | CASSNTLALGTEAFF | TGTGCCAGCAGTAATACCCTAGCCCTGGGCACTGAAGCTTTCTTT
TRBJ1-2 | . | TRBV28 | TRBD1 | CASSLRDRVGVDGYTF | TGTGCCAGCAGTTTAAGGGACAGGGTCGGAGTGGATGGCTACACCTTC
TRBJ1-6 | . | TRBV12-5 | . | CASGLGGPPPLHF | TGTGCTAGTGGTTTAGGAGGTCCCCCACCCCTCCACTTT
TRBJ1-2 | . | TRBV13 | . | CASSLLETPYGYTF | TGTGCCAGCAGCTTACTAGAGACTCCCTATGGCTACACCTTC
TRBJ1-1 | . | TRBV4-1 | TRBD1 | CASSQDRDRGYMNTEAFF | TGCGCCAGCAGCCAAGACCGGGACAGGGGGTATATGAACACTGAAGCTTTCTTT
TRBJ2-5 | . | TRBV28 | TRBD2 | CASSPLGLVVETQYF | TGTGCCAGCAGTCCCCTCGGACTAGTCGTGGAGACCCAGTACTTC
TRBJ2-7 | . | TRBV10-2 | TRBD2 | CASGRDASIDEQYF | TGCGCCAGCGGGAGGGACGCCTCAATTGACGAGCAGTACTTC
TRBJ1-2 | . | TRBV28 | . | CASGPGGLYGYTF | TGTGCCAGCGGCCCCGGGGGACTCTATGGCTACACCTTC
TRBJ1-2 | . | TRBV10-3 | TRBD1 | CAISESTGRTGYTF | TGTGCCATCAGTGAGTCGACAGGGCGGACAGGCTACACCTTC
TRBJ2-1 | . | TRBV4-2 | TRBD2 | CASSQDRGGSSYNEQFF | TGTGCCAGCAGCCAAGATCGGGGGGGAAGCTCCTACAATGAGCAGTTCTTC
TRBJ2-7 | . | TRBV30 | TRBD1 | CAWRQEGTGYEQYF | TGTGCCTGGAGGCAGGAGGGGACAGGGTACGAGCAGTACTTC
TRBJ2-3 | . | TRBV5-1 | . | CASSSGTPARPQYF | TGCGCCAGCAGCTCCGGGACCCCCGCTCGGCCGCAGTATTTT
TRBJ1-6 | . | TRBV4-2 | TRBD1 | CASSQGTTGGNSPLHF | TGTGCCAGCAGCCAGGGGACTACAGGGGGGAATTCACCCCTCCACTTT
TRBJ2-3 | . | TRBV12-3/TRBV12-4 | . | CAGSTADTQYF | TGTGCCGGCTCCACAGCAGATACGCAGTATTTT
TRBJ2-3 | . | TRBV6-6 | TRBD2 | CASSGIAGPSTDTQYF | TGTGCCAGCAGTGGCATAGCGGGTCCTAGCACAGATACGCAGTATTTT
TRBJ1-4 | . | TRBV18 | . | CASSPRTADEKLFF | TGTGCCAGCTCACCACGGACAGCCGACGAAAAACTGTTTTTT
TRBJ2-5 | . | TRBV28 | . | CASSFSGPQETQYF | TGTGCCAGCAGTTTCTCAGGGCCCCAAGAGACCCAGTACTTC
TRBJ2-6 | . | TRBV7-8 | . | CASSLLHSSGANVLTF | TGTGCCAGCAGCCTTCTACACAGCTCTGGGGCCAACGTCCTGACTTTC
TRBJ2-2 | few | TRBV4-1 | . | CASSPDMGTGELFF | TGCGCCAGCAGCCCAGATATGGGAACCGGGGAGCTGTTTTTT
TRBJ2-1 | . | TRBV9 | . | CASSLRSLGGAHNEQFF | TGTGCCAGCAGCCTCCGATCGCTAGGAGGAGCCCACAATGAGCAGTTCTTC
TRBJ2-1 | . | TRBV11-2 | . | CASSRANNEQFF | TGTGCCAGCAGCAGGGCCAACAATGAGCAGTTCTTC
TRBJ2-3 | once | TRBV9 | . | CASSVGLVGDTQYF | TGTGCCAGCAGCGTGGGCCTGGTTGGAGATACGCAGTATTTT
TRBJ1-4 | . | TRBV10-3 | TRBD1 | CAISESGGAGEKLFF | TGTGCCATCAGTGAGTCAGGGGGCGCGGGTGAAAAACTGTTTTTT
TRBJ2-2 | . | TRBV18 | . | CASSPWQLTGELFF | TGTGCCAGCTCACCGTGGCAGCTTACCGGGGAGCTGTTTTTT
TRBJ2-5 | . | TRBV4-1 | TRBD2 | CASSHPGASGGPGGTQYF | TGCGCCAGCAGCCACCCCGGGGCCAGCGGGGGGCCAGGGGGGACCCAGTACTTC
TRBJ2-7 | . | TRBV29-1 | TRBD2 | CSVEGPGTSGDEQYF | TGCAGCGTTGAAGGGCCCGGGACTAGCGGGGACGAGCAGTACTTC
TRBJ2-7 | . | TRBV3-1/TRBV3-2 | . | CASSPGSYEQYF | TGTGCCAGCAGCCCAGGGTCCTACGAGCAGTACTTC
TRBJ1-1 | . | TRBV3-1/TRBV3-2 | . | CASSQLDRNTEAFF | TGTGCCAGCAGCCAATTAGACAGGAACACTGAAGCTTTCTTT
TRBJ2-5 | . | TRBV4-2 | TRBD2 | CASSQELAGTYQETQYF | TGTGCCAGCAGCCAAGAGCTAGCGGGGACGTACCAAGAGACCCAGTACTTC
TRBJ2-5 | . | TRBV5-1 | TRBD2 | CASKVTSAGETQYF | TGCGCCAGCAAAGTGACTAGCGCCGGAGAGACCCAGTACTTC